This T cell receptor (beta chain) was sequenced in a study of CD8 T cells in ankylosing spondylitis (dated by TCRdb to about 2017). Study-wide context: The study profiled T cell receptor beta repertoires in healthy donors and ankylosing spondylitis patients to find disease-linked TCR variants. Peripheral blood samples were taken, and synovial fluid was additionally collected from ankylosing spondylitis patients. In total, the full study cohort was made up of roughly 110 healthy donors and 25 to 30 ankylosing spondylitis patients.

The study at large found these results: A CD8+ phenotype was shown by the disease-linked clones, which were found at relatively low frequencies in peripheral blood. A TCR beta motif of roughly 8 highly homologous amino acid variants appeared characteristic of blood from ankylosing spondylitis patients. The disease-linked clones were reported as significantly enriched in matched synovial fluid samples from ankylosing spondylitis patients. Some of the motif variants had been reported before in the synovial fluid and blood of reactive arthritis patients, a finding that suggests common disease-initiation mechanisms.

Reads for this sample came from an Illumina HiSeq 2500. Quantitative 5'-RACE with molecular barcodes was used to prepare TCR beta libraries. In the paper's pipeline: To identify disease-linked TCR variants, a new computational method was used, one built on a probabilistic model of VDJ rearrangement. The public reads were reprocessed in TCRdb via fastp at Q25 and MiXCR, keeping in-frame beta chains. CDR3 protein duplicates are merged, each entry listing the most common genes and DNA. The V and J calls were determined by TCRdb, not by the authors. The sample data list about 540,000 distinct CDR3 sequences, and about 13% of these were observed just once. The top ten clonotypes cover nearly 7% of the sample. This clonotype was counted between two and nine times. Its specific antigen is unknown. No much larger clonotype is one base removed from it; base qualities were not supplied. V is pared back by 0 bases and J by 9 bases, with 10 bases lying between the germline termini. Via the germline V gene, CDR1 is SGHRS and CDR2 YFSETQ. From the cysteine up to the phenylalanine, the CDR3 has a length of 13 residues. The kept DNA is CDR3 alone, 39 bases in frame from the first base.

The chain joins TRBV5-1 to TRBJ2-1; TRBD2 is a possible D gene, resting on 6 matching bases. This sequence was found in a male donor with ankylosing spondylitis. The sample comprised blood, either unsorted or a sorted T cell fraction (not recorded which). The DNA sequence follows: TGCGCCAGCAGCTTGGAGACTAGTACTGAGCAGTTCTTC. This codes for CASSLETSTEQFF.